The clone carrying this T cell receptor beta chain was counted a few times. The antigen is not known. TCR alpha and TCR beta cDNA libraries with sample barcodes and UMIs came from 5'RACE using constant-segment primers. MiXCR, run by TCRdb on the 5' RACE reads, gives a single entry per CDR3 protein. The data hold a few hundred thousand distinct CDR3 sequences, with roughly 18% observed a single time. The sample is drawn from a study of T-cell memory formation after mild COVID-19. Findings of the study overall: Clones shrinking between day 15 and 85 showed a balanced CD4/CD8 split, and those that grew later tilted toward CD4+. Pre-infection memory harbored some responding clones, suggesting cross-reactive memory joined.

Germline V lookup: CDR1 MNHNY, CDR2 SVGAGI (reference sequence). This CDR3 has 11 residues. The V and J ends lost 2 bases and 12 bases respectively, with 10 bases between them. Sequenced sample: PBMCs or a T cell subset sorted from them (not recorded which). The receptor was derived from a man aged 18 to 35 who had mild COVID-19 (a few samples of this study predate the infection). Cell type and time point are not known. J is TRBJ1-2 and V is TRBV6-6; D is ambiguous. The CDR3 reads CASSYVGTNTF. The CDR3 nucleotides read TGTGCCAGCAGTTACGTCGGAACGAACACCTTC.